The 17 T cell receptor beta chains below all came from one sample that was sequenced in a study of cytomegalovirus exposure and HLA in healthy donors. PCR employed 60 Vbeta and 13 Jbeta primers. TCRdb's copy holds only in-frame clones and misses some; the assay was immunoSEQ multiplex PCR. The data show 150,000 to 200,000 clones, less than 90% seen once. Sequenced sample: PBMCs. The receptors originated from a woman between 18 and 29 years old in good health and CMV-seronegative.

V usage is TRBV6-6 and J usage is TRBJ1-4; TRBD1 matches 11 bases. Germline V CDR1 and CDR2: MNHNY, SVGAGI (reference sequence). This CDR3 has 15 residues. J was trimmed by 6 bases and V by 3 bases; bases with no gene match: 3. CDR3 sequence: CASSYWDRGDEKLFF. The CDR3 bases are TGTGCCAGCAGTTATTGGGACAGGGGGGATGAAAAACTGTTTTTT.

The sample holds a few counts of this clone. The V and J genes are TRBV27 and TRBJ1-2, with TRBD1 identical over 10 bases. This CDR3 region has 14 residues. From germline, CDR1 is MNHEY and CDR2 SMNVEV (reference sequence). The ends lost 3 bases at V and 5 bases at J; junction bases unmatched: 3. In DNA, the CDR3 is TGTGCCAGCAGTTTTGGACAGGGGGGTTATGGCTACACCTTC. Translating it yields CASSFGQGGYGYTF.

V gene TRBV7-9 combines with J gene TRBJ2-3; the D is unclear. The CDR3 runs to 16 residues. V gave up 6 bases and J gave up 2 bases, with 18 bases separating them. Per the germline V gene, CDR1 is SEHNR and CDR2 is FQNEAQ (reference sequence). CDR3 loop: CASSSFTVRLTDTQYF. Written as DNA, the CDR3 is TGTGCCAGCAGTTCCTTTACGGTCCGCCTCACAGATACGCAGTATTTT.

This clone was picked up a small number of times. The chain couples TRBV6-5 to TRBJ2-7; 7 positions match TRBD1. The germline V gene encodes CDR1 MNHEY and CDR2 SVGAGI. Losses at the gene ends were 2 bases for V and 0 bases for J; bases not matched to a gene: 4. This CDR3 has 15 amino acids. The CDR3 DNA sequence: TGTGCCAGCAGTTACGTACAGGGGAGCTCCTACGAGCAGTACTTC. It yields the protein CASSYVQGSSYEQYF.

The sample holds one count of this clone. V usage is TRBV5-4 and J usage is TRBJ2-5, with TRBD1 matching over 10 bases. CDR3 length equals 13 residues. The V gene's germline CDR1 is SGHNT and CDR2 YYREEE (reference sequence). Unmatched junction bases numbered 1, after V lost 4 bases and J lost 4 bases. CDR3 bases: TGTGCCAGCAGCCGGGACAGGGGAGAGACCCAGTACTTC. This codes for CASSRDRGETQYF. Drawing the rest from reference TRBV5-4 and TRBJ2-5, the complete variable domain is ETGVTQSPTHLIKTRGQQVTLRCSSQSGHNTVSWYQQALGQGPQFIFQYYREEENGRGNFPPRFSGLQFPNYSSELNVNALELDDSALYLCASSRDRGETQYFGPGTRLLVL.

The CDR3 nucleotides are TGTGCCAGCATCCAGGCCGGTATAACTAACTATGGCTACACCTTC. This codes for CASIQAGITNYGYTF. The chain has TRBV2 and TRBJ1-2, with D unresolved. In germline, CDR1 is SNHLY, CDR2 FYNNEI. V lost 7 bases and J lost 0, with 15 bases in between. CDR3 length: 15 residues. The variable domain in full, completed from reference TRBV2 and TRBJ1-2, reads EPEVTQTPSHQVTQMGQEVILRCVPISNHLYFYWYRQILGQKVEFLVSFYNNEISEKSEIFDDQFSVERPDGSNFTLKIRSTKLEDSAMYFCASIQAGITNYGYTFGSGTRLTVV.

This sequence joins TRBV30 and TRBJ1-1; unclear D gene. Germline CDR1 and CDR2: GTSNPN and SVGIG (reference sequence). The V gene lost 0 bases and the J gene lost 1 base, with 9 bases spanning the gap. This CDR3 has 14 residues. Here the CDR3 DNA reads TGTGCCTGGAGTGTACTTCCCGGGAACACTGAAGCTTTCTTT. It is translated as CAWSVLPGNTEAFF.

This chain connects TRBV4-2 to TRBJ2-7, with TRBD2 matching 9 bases. V shed 1 base, J shed 7 bases, and the junction held 11 bases outside the gene matches. The CDR3 totals 16 residues. Germline CDR1 reads LGHNA; CDR2 reads YNFKEQ. CDR3 DNA sequence: TGTGCCAGCAGCCAAGGGTTCGATAGCGGGAGCAGAGAGCAGTACTTC. As protein: CASSQGFDSGSREQYF.

The chain links TRBV29-1 to TRBJ2-7, with D possibly matching TRBD2 (5 bases). CDR3 size: 14 residues. The V and J ends lost 6 bases and 0 bases respectively, with 15 bases between them. Looked up from germline, CDR1 is SQVTM and CDR2 is ANQGSEA. The CDR3 reads CSVGVAGYSYEQYF. CDR3 nucleotides: TGCAGCGTCGGCGTTGCGGGCTACTCCTACGAGCAGTACTTC.

V is TRBV11-2 and J is TRBJ1-2; 8 bases are shared with TRBD1. CDR1 and CDR2 from the germline V gene are SGHAT and FQNNGV. This CDR3 is 14 amino acids long. The V and J ends lost 4 bases and 8 bases, in that order; junction bases with no gene match: 9. The CDR3 DNA sequence: TGTGCCAGCAGCTCAATATGGACAGGGCGAGGCTACACCTTC. It encodes CASSSIWTGRGYTF.

This chain uses TRBV6-1 with TRBJ1-2, with TRBD1 matching over 9 bases. The CDR3 covers 13 residues. CDR1 and CDR2 from the germline V gene are MNHNS and SASEGT. Unmatched junction bases numbered 4, after V lost 5 bases and J lost 6 bases. Written as DNA, the CDR3 is TGTGCCAGCAGTACAGGGGGCTTAGATGGCTACACCTTC. Translated: CASSTGGLDGYTF.

The CDR3 region has the DNA TGTGCCAGCAAATCAGACAGTGGCACAGATACGCAGTATTTT. This codes for CASKSDSGTDTQYF. This sequence joins TRBV6-1 and TRBJ2-3; D is possibly TRBD1 (5 bases). In germline, CDR1 is MNHNS, CDR2 SASEGT. V lost 7 bases, J lost 1 base, and 12 bases lay in between. This CDR3 contains 14 residues.

With regard to this clone: An end of the junction differs from the germline gene, which may be a read error. This CDR3 is also generated by other DNA sequences in the sample. The chain has TRBV6-1 and TRBJ1-5; D call uncertain. Per the germline V gene, CDR1 is MNHNS and CDR2 is SASEGT. This CDR3 comprises 12 residues. The CDR3 DNA reads as TGTGCCAGCAGCGAAGTCAGTCAGCCCCAGCATTTT. Translating it yields CASSEVSQPQHF.

V usage is TRBV6-5 and J usage is TRBJ1-6; TRBD1 aligns across 9 bases. The ends lost 2 bases at V and 10 bases at J; junction bases unmatched: 9. In germline, CDR1 is MNHEY, CDR2 SVGAGI. The CDR3 has 16 residues. This CDR3 is CASSYAGQGGFSPLHF. DNA of the CDR3: TGTGCCAGCAGTTACGCGGGACAGGGTGGGTTCTCACCCCTCCACTTT.

This clone was seen only a few times. The J gene is TRBJ1-1, the V gene TRBV28; D gene ambiguous. V was pared by 6 bases and J by 11 bases, with 13 bases between. The CDR3 runs to 11 residues. Germline V gene sequence: CDR1 MDHEN, CDR2 SYDVKM. This CDR3 reads CASSRQHSAFF. The CDR3 nucleotides are TGTGCCAGCAGCCGTCAACACAGTGCTTTCTTT.

The chain has TRBV5-4 and TRBJ2-7; 8 bases align to TRBD1. Trimming took 2 bases from V and 5 from J; bases not matched to a gene: 6. This CDR3 contains 14 residues. Germline V gene sequence: CDR1 SGHNT, CDR2 YYREEE (reference sequence). The CDR3 region has the DNA TGTGCCAGCAGCTTCGGGACAGGCGTCAACGAGCAGTACTTC. As protein: CASSFGTGVNEQYF.

The rearrangement uses TRBV21-1 and TRBJ1-1. TRBV21-1 is a listed pseudogene. The CDR3 loop spans 16 amino acids. CDR3 nucleotides: TGTGCCAGCATGTTCGAGGCAGAGACCCCGAACACTGAAGCTTTCTTT. Translation: CASMFEAETPNTEAFF.